These T cell receptor beta chains were read from a single sample in a study of blood T cell repertoires in COVID-19. Clones were sequenced by immunoSEQ multiplex PCR, and TCRdb holds only the in-frame ones, with some missing. The data contain just under 60,000 clones, more than 65% of them seen just once; the ten biggest clones take up roughly a tenth. Sequenced material: peripheral blood. The receptors stem from a man older than 75 with COVID-19, enrolled during active disease. Each CDR3 is given with its conserved first and last residue. D genes are given only for firm matches. Expanded clones get a size class; other rows say once, few or many, or leave the size out.

V gene,D gene,J gene,clone size,CDR3 protein,CDR3 DNA
TRBV5-1,NA,TRBJ1-2,NA,CASSLNGQRDNYGYTF,TGCGCCAGCAGCTTGAACGGGCAGAGGGATAACTATGGCTACACCTTC
TRBV29-1,TRBD2,TRBJ2-1,NA,CSATRTASGTEQFF,TGCAGCGCGACGAGGACTGCTAGCGGTACTGAGCAGTTCTTC
TRBV3-1/TRBV3-2,NA,TRBJ2-1,NA,CASSQEGQAEQFF,TGTGCCAGCAGCCAAGAGGGGCAAGCTGAGCAGTTCTTC
TRBV6-4,TRBD1,TRBJ1-4,NA,CASSRRHGTGDEKLFF,TGTGCCAGCAGCCGACGCCATGGGACAGGAGATGAAAAACTGTTTTTT
TRBV5-1,NA,TRBJ1-1,NA,CASSLDRANTEAFF,TGCGCCAGCAGCTTGGACAGGGCCAACACTGAAGCTTTCTTT
TRBV5-5,TRBD2,TRBJ2-1,NA,CASTTTPVAGYNEQFF,TGTGCCAGCACCACAACCCCTGTAGCGGGTTACAATGAGCAGTTCTTC
TRBV5-1,TRBD2,TRBJ2-5,NA,CASSPGLAGHQETQYF,TGCGCCAGCAGCCCCGGACTAGCGGGTCACCAAGAGACCCAGTACTTC
TRBV5-6,TRBD1,TRBJ1-1,NA,CASSLLDRDTEAFF,TGTGCCAGCAGCTTGCTGGACAGGGACACTGAAGCTTTCTTT
TRBV7-6,TRBD1,TRBJ2-7,NA,CASSLVGTETYEQYF,TGTGCCAGCAGCTTAGTCGGGACAGAGACTTACGAGCAGTACTTC
TRBV13,TRBD1,TRBJ1-1,NA,CASSSRGPGTEAFF,TGTGCCAGCAGCTCCAGGGGGCCGGGAACTGAAGCTTTCTTT
TRBV7-9,NA,TRBJ1-3,NA,CASSSHSSGNTIYF,TGTGCCAGCAGCTCTCACAGCTCTGGAAACACCATATATTTT
TRBV6-5,NA,TRBJ1-1,NA,CASRWHETENTEAFF,TGTGCCAGCAGGTGGCATGAGACAGAGAACACTGAAGCTTTCTTT
TRBV15,NA,TRBJ1-4,NA,CATRSERQKLFF,TGTGCCACCAGGTCTGAGAGGCAAAAACTGTTTTTT
TRBV5-1,NA,TRBJ1-5,NA,CASSLDRDQPQHF,TGCGCCAGCAGCTTGGATCGGGATCAGCCCCAGCATTTT
TRBV10-2,NA,TRBJ1-2,NA,CASSEGVQGLPLGYGYTF,TGCGCCAGCAGTGAGGGGGTTCAGGGGCTCCCGCTGGGCTATGGCTACACCTTC
TRBV27,NA,TRBJ1-4,NA,CASSLSPSGGKLFF,TGTGCCAGCAGTTTATCCCCCTCGGGGGGAAAACTGTTTTTT
TRBV19,NA,TRBJ2-2,once,CASSTRQNTGELFF,TGTGCCAGTAGTACACGACAGAACACCGGGGAGCTGTTTTTT
TRBV2,TRBD1,TRBJ1-6,once,CASSKQGDNSPLHF,TGTGCCAGCAGCAAACAGGGGGATAATTCACCCCTCCACTTT
TRBV30,NA,TRBJ1-2,NA,CAWSPGFNYGYTF,TGTGCCTGGTCTCCGGGGTTTAACTATGGCTACACCTTC
TRBV5-1,NA,TRBJ2-2,NA,CASSLDGVNTGELFF,TGCGCCAGCAGCTTGGACGGGGTGAACACCGGGGAGCTGTTTTTT
TRBV27,TRBD1,TRBJ1-5,NA,CASSSDRGTDNQPQHF,TGTGCCAGCAGTTCGGACAGGGGGACTGACAATCAGCCCCAGCATTTT
TRBV6-6,NA,TRBJ2-1,NA,CASSYRVPYNEQFF,TGTGCCAGCAGTTACCGGGTTCCCTACAATGAGCAGTTCTTC
TRBV7-9,NA,TRBJ1-1,NA,CASSLGGAGTEAFF,TGTGCCAGCAGCTTAGGGGGCGCAGGGACTGAAGCTTTCTTT
TRBV5-6,NA,TRBJ2-7,medium-sized,CASSDSYEQYF,TGTGCCAGCAGCGACAGCTACGAGCAGTACTTC
TRBV29-1,NA,TRBJ1-1,few,CSARTVEAFF,TGCAGCGCCCGGACTGTTGAAGCTTTCTTT
TRBV9,NA,TRBJ1-1,NA,CASSAGGVTEAFF,TGTGCCAGCAGCGCCGGGGGTGTGACTGAAGCTTTCTTT
TRBV19,TRBD1,TRBJ1-2,NA,CASNPKAGGQANYGYTF,TGTGCCAGTAACCCAAAGGCAGGGGGCCAAGCTAACTATGGCTACACCTTC
TRBV7-2,NA,TRBJ1-3,NA,CASSLVGGSGNTIYF,TGTGCCAGCAGCTTAGTAGGAGGATCTGGAAACACCATATATTTT
TRBV7-3,TRBD1,TRBJ1-1,NA,CASSLEETGKAFF,TGTGCCAGCAGCTTAGAGGAGACAGGGAAGGCTTTCTTT
TRBV14,TRBD2,TRBJ2-3,NA,CASSQTSGSRGADTQYF,TGTGCCAGCAGCCAAACTAGCGGGAGCCGGGGGGCAGATACGCAGTATTTT
TRBV7-6,NA,TRBJ2-2,NA,CASRTQRQSRGELFF,TGTGCCAGCAGGACACAACGACAGAGTCGCGGGGAGCTGTTTTTT
TRBV27,TRBD1,TRBJ1-5,once,CASSWDRGKPQHF,TGTGCCAGCAGCTGGGACAGGGGTAAGCCCCAGCATTTT
TRBV3-1/TRBV3-2,NA,TRBJ1-1,NA,CASSHYGGEVTEAFF,TGTGCCAGCAGCCATTACGGGGGAGAGGTCACTGAAGCTTTCTTT
TRBV2,TRBD1,TRBJ1-1,NA,CASIRDRDEGTEAFF,TGTGCCAGCATTCGAGACAGGGATGAGGGCACTGAAGCTTTCTTT
TRBV29-1,TRBD2,TRBJ2-1,NA,CSGERGGNEQFF,TGCAGCGGCGAGCGGGGGGGCAATGAGCAGTTCTTC
TRBV7-9,NA,TRBJ1-4,NA,CASSLIEYGQEKLFF,TGTGCCAGCAGCTTAATAGAGTATGGGCAGGAAAAACTGTTTTTT
TRBV6-2/TRBV6-3,NA,TRBJ2-7,once,CASSHRYEQYF,TGTGCCAGCAGTCACCGGTACGAGCAGTACTTC
TRBV27,NA,TRBJ1-1,NA,CASSLSSGVTEAFF,TGTGCCAGCAGCCTCTCTTCAGGGGTCACTGAAGCTTTCTTT
TRBV9,TRBD1,TRBJ2-1,few,CASSPTGVGYNEQFF,TGTGCCAGCAGCCCGACAGGGGTAGGATACAATGAGCAGTTCTTC
TRBV7-9,NA,TRBJ1-3,NA,CASNAGGRGNTIYF,TGTGCCAGCAACGCGGGAGGCCGGGGAAACACCATATATTTT
TRBV4-1,NA,TRBJ1-1,NA,CASSQGLQGNTEAFF,TGCGCCAGCAGCCAAGGGTTACAGGGGAACACTGAAGCTTTCTTT
TRBV6-2/TRBV6-3,NA,TRBJ1-2,NA,CASSYGVRTDYGYTF,TGTGCCAGCAGTTACGGGGTCAGGACAGACTATGGCTACACCTTC
TRBV5-1,TRBD2,TRBJ2-5,few,CASSLTGTSGSWETQYF,TGCGCCAGCAGCCTCACCGGGACTAGCGGGAGCTGGGAGACCCAGTACTTC